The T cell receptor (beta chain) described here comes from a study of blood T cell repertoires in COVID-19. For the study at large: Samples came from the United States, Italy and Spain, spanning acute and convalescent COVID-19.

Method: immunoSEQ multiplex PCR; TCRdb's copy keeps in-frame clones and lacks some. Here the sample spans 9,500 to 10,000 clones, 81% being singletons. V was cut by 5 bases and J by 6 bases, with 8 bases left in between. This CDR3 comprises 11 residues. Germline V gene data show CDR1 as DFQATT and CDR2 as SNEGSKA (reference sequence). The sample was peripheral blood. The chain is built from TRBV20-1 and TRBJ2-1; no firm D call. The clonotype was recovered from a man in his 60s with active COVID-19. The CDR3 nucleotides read TGCAGTGCTCCCCCGGGCAATGAGCAGTTCTTC. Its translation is CSAPPGNEQFF.